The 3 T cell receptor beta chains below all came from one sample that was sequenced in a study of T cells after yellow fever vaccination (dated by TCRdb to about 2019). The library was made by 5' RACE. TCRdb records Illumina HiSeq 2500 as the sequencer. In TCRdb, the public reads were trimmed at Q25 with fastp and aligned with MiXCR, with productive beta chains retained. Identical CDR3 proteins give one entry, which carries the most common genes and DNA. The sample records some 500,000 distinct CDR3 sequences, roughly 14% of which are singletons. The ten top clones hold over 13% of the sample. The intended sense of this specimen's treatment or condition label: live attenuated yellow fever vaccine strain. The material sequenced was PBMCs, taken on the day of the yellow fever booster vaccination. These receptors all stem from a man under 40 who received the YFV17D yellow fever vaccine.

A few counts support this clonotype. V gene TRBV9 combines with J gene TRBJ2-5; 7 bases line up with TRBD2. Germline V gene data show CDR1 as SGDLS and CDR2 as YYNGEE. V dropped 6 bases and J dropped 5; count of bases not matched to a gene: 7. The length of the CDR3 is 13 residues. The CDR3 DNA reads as TGTGCCAGCAATCGGGAGGTTCGGGAGACCCAGTACTTC. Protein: CASNREVRETQYF. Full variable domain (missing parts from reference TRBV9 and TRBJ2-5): DSGVTQTPKHLITATGQRVTLRCSPRSGDLSVYWYQQSLDQGLQFLIQYYNGEERAKGNILERFSAQQFPDLHSELNLSSLELGDSALYFCASNREVRETQYFGPGTRLLVL.

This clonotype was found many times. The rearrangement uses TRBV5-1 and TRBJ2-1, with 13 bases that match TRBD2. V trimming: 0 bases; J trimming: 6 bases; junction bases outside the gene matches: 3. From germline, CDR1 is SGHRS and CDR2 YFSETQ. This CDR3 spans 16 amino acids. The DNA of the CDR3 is TGCGCCAGCAGCTTGGCCGGACTAGCGGGAGTCAATGAGCAGTTCTTC. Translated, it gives CASSLAGLAGVNEQFF.

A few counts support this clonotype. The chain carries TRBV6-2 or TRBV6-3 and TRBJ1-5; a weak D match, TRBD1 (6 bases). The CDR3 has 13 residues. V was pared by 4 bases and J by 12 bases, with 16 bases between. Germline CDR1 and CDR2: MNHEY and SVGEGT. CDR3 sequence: CASSFAGVSYQHF. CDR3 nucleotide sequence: TGTGCCAGCAGTTTCGCAGGGGTCTCATACCAGCATTTT.